A selection of T cell receptor beta chains follows, all from one sample in a study of regulatory and conventional T cells in breast cancer. TCRdb ran MiXCR on the PCR reads and lists one entry per CDR3 protein. The table lists 500 or so distinct CDR3 sequences, roughly 51% of them singletons. Sequences were obtained from conventional T cells from blood. The source is a female donor with breast cancer. The CDR3 runs from the conserved cysteine through the conserved F or W. The order of the fields is CDR3 DNA, CDR3 protein, D gene, J gene, V gene, clone size. A D gene is named only where the DNA matches it firmly. Clone size is shown for a subset of rows, as once, few, many or a class of expanded clone.

TGTGCCAGCAGCTTAGACAACCAGCCCCAGCATTTT | CASSLDNQPQHF | - | TRBJ1-5 | TRBV7-2 | few
TGTGCCAGCAGTGCGGGAGACAGTTATCGCTCCTACGAGCAGTACTTC | CASSAGDSYRSYEQYF | TRBD2 | TRBJ2-7 | TRBV28 | -
TGTGCCAGCAGTTACCGGACAGGGGAAATGAACACTGAAGCTTTCTTT | CASSYRTGEMNTEAFF | TRBD1 | TRBJ1-1 | TRBV6-6 | -
TGCAGCGTTGAATCGGCAGGGAGGGCCAGGAACACTGAAGCTTTCTTT | CSVESAGRARNTEAFF | - | TRBJ1-1 | TRBV29-1 | -
TGTGCCAGCAGTTTGATGGTGAACACTGAAGCTTTCTTT | CASSLMVNTEAFF | - | TRBJ1-1 | TRBV27 | -
TGCAGTGCCGCCCGACGGGCGACAGGGCAGCCCCAGCATTTT | CSAARRATGQPQHF | TRBD1 | TRBJ1-5 | TRBV20-1 | -
TGCGCCAGCAGCCAAGATGGAAGCCCCTCTGGGGCCAACGTCCTGACTTTC | CASSQDGSPSGANVLTF | - | TRBJ2-6 | TRBV4-3 | -
TGTGCCAGCAGTCCCGTCGGGGGCTCTGGAAACACCATATATTTT | CASSPVGGSGNTIYF | - | TRBJ1-3 | TRBV6-6 | few
TGCAGTGGGACTAGCGGGAATCGGGCAGATACGCAGTATTTT | CSGTSGNRADTQYF | TRBD2 | TRBJ2-3 | TRBV20-1 | few
TGCAGTGCTAGAGCATACCGGGACAGAGCCTACGAGCAGTACTTC | CSARAYRDRAYEQYF | TRBD1 | TRBJ2-7 | TRBV20-1 | -
TGTGCTAGTGCCGCTCGCGAGGGGCTAGCGGGTTACAATGAGCAGTTCTTC | CASAAREGLAGYNEQFF | TRBD2 | TRBJ2-1 | TRBV12-5 | once
TGTGCCAGCGGGGACAGCCCAGGTCGGGGCTACACCTTC | CASGDSPGRGYTF | TRBD1 | TRBJ1-2 | TRBV6-5 | -
TGCAGTGAGGCGGGGTTGAACACTGAAGCTTTCTTT | CSEAGLNTEAFF | - | TRBJ1-1 | TRBV20-1 | -
TGCAGTGCTAGAGCCACTCCTCAAGCGGGGATCTACAATGAGCAGTTCTTC | CSARATPQAGIYNEQFF | TRBD2 | TRBJ2-1 | TRBV20-1 | few
TGCGCCAGCAGCTTGGGACAGGGGGCCTACAATGAGCAGTTCTTC | CASSLGQGAYNEQFF | TRBD1 | TRBJ2-1 | TRBV5-1 | few
TGTGCCAGCAGTACGGGGAGGTACTACAATGAGCAGTTCTTC | CASSTGRYYNEQFF | - | TRBJ2-1 | TRBV2 | -
TGTGCCAGCAGCCTCACTGACTCCTACGAGCAGTACTTC | CASSLTDSYEQYF | - | TRBJ2-7 | TRBV7-2 | few
TGCAGCGTTGAACCCGTGATGAGGCGTGGCTACACCTTC | CSVEPVMRRGYTF | - | TRBJ1-2 | TRBV29-1 | few
TGTGCCAGCAGCCGGACTAGCGGGAGGTACAATGAGCAGTTCTTC | CASSRTSGRYNEQFF | TRBD2 | TRBJ2-1 | TRBV12-3/TRBV12-4 | -
TGTGCCAGCTCACCGAGCTCCTACGAGCAGTACTTC | CASSPSSYEQYF | - | TRBJ2-7 | TRBV18 | few
TGTGCCAGCAGTCCGAAGCAGGGGACCTACGAGCAGTACTTC | CASSPKQGTYEQYF | - | TRBJ2-7 | TRBV12-3/TRBV12-4 | -
TGTGCCAGCAGTGAATCGACAAGTAGCAATCAGCCCCAGCATTTT | CASSESTSSNQPQHF | - | TRBJ1-5 | TRBV25-1 | large
TGTGCCAGCAGTCTAGGGGGACAGCTAAATCAGCCCCAGCATTTT | CASSLGGQLNQPQHF | TRBD1 | TRBJ1-5 | TRBV2 | -
TGTGCCATCAGTGGTGGAAGGACAGGGGGCGGGAGCACTGAAGCTTTCTTT | CAISGGRTGGGSTEAFF | TRBD1 | TRBJ1-1 | TRBV10-3 | -
TGCAGTGCTAGAGGATTGGGGACCAACACTGAAGCTTTCTTT | CSARGLGTNTEAFF | - | TRBJ1-1 | TRBV20-1 | -
TGTGCCAGCAGTTGGGGGACGGATAATTCACCCATCCACTTT | CASSWGTDNSPIHF | - | TRBJ1-6 | TRBV7-9 | -
TGTGCCTGGAGTGGATCGACCTGGACTAGTAGGCAGTTCTTC | CAWSGSTWTSRQFF | TRBD2 | TRBJ2-1 | TRBV30 | few
TGTGCCAGCCAGGCTGGACGGTCGAACACTGAAGCTTTCTTT | CASQAGRSNTEAFF | - | TRBJ1-1 | TRBV2 | -
TGTGCCAGCAGTTTATCAGGCACTGAAGCTTTCTTT | CASSLSGTEAFF | - | TRBJ1-1 | TRBV27 | few
TGTGCCTGCAGCCGGACGGGTGTAATCCCAGATACGCAGTATTTT | CACSRTGVIPDTQYF | - | TRBJ2-3 | TRBV6-2/TRBV6-3 | -
TGTGCCAGCAGCACCCAGGGAGATAGCAATCAGCCCCAGCATTTT | CASSTQGDSNQPQHF | - | TRBJ1-5 | TRBV11-1 | few
TGTGCCAGCAGCTTAGACATGTATCAGCCCCAGCATTTT | CASSLDMYQPQHF | - | TRBJ1-5 | TRBV7-9 | -
TGTGTCAGCAGCTTATTGGACAGGGGTGAAAACACCATATATTTT | CVSSLLDRGENTIYF | TRBD1 | TRBJ1-3 | TRBV11-2 | -
TGTGCCAGCAGTTGCAACAGTCTCACTGAAGCTTTCTTT | CASSCNSLTEAFF | - | TRBJ1-1 | TRBV10-3 | -
TGTGTCAGCAGTGTCCGGGAAGGGAACTACGAGCAGTACTTC | CVSSVREGNYEQYF | - | TRBJ2-7 | TRBV27 | -
TGTGCCAGCAGCCGGGGACAGGCCAATTCACCCCTCCACTTT | CASSRGQANSPLHF | TRBD1 | TRBJ1-6 | TRBV6-1 | few
TGTGCCAGCAGTTCGACTAGCGGGAGTAGTAATGAGCAGTTCTTC | CASSSTSGSSNEQFF | TRBD2 | TRBJ2-1 | TRBV12-3/TRBV12-4 | few
TGTGCCAGCAGTTACTCGAGGGACACCACTTTTTATGGCTACACCTTC | CASSYSRDTTFYGYTF | - | TRBJ1-2 | TRBV6-6 | -
TGCAGCGTTGCGGGACACCATGGCTACACCTTC | CSVAGHHGYTF | - | TRBJ1-2 | TRBV29-1 | -
TGTGCCAGCAGCGTAGACTTGGCAAACACAGATACGCAGTATTTT | CASSVDLANTDTQYF | - | TRBJ2-3 | TRBV9 | -
TGTGCCACGCTAAGTTCAGGGGAAACTGAAGCTTTCTTT | CATLSSGETEAFF | - | TRBJ1-1 | TRBV10-3 | -
TGCAGTGCCGTTACCGACAGTCTAAGGAATGGCTACACCTTC | CSAVTDSLRNGYTF | - | TRBJ1-2 | TRBV20-1 | -
TGTGCCAGCAGCAGATTTGCTGGGGCCAACGTCCTGACTTTC | CASSRFAGANVLTF | - | TRBJ2-6 | TRBV9 | -
TGTGCCAGCAGCCAGACCGGGACAGAGCAGTTCTTC | CASSQTGTEQFF | - | TRBJ2-1 | TRBV7-2 | -
TGCGCCAGCAGCTTAGGGGTGGGACAGGGGTTTGGTGAGCAGTTCTTC | CASSLGVGQGFGEQFF | TRBD1 | TRBJ2-1 | TRBV5-1 | large
TGTGCCAGCAGCCGGACGGGTGTAATCCCAGATACGCAGTATTTT | CASSRTGVIPDTQYF | - | TRBJ2-3 | TRBV6-2/TRBV6-3 | -
TGTGCCAGCAGCTCAGGGGACCGATACAATGAGCAGTTCTTC | CASSSGDRYNEQFF | - | TRBJ2-1 | TRBV7-8 | few
TGTGCCTGGAGTGCCCACAAAGCAACTGAAGCTTTCTTT | CAWSAHKATEAFF | - | TRBJ1-1 | TRBV30 | few